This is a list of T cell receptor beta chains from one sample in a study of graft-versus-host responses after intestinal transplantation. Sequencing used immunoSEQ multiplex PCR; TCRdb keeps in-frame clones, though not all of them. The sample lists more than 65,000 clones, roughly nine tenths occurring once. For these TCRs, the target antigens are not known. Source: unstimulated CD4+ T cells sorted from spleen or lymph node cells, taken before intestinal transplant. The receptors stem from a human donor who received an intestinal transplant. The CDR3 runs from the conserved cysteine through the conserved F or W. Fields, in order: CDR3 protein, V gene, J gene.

CDR3 protein: CASSGTLAANNEQFF
V gene: TRBV5-1
J gene: TRBJ2-1

CDR3 protein: CASSTPIQGVRNTEAFF
V gene: TRBV19
J gene: TRBJ1-1

CDR3 protein: CASSPGGSTDTQYF
V gene: TRBV5-1
J gene: TRBJ2-3

CDR3 protein: CASSLGTPNTEAFF
V gene: TRBV7-9
J gene: TRBJ1-1

CDR3 protein: CASSRGTGANYGYTF
V gene: TRBV7-8
J gene: TRBJ1-2

CDR3 protein: CASSLYLGGSAGTGELFF
V gene: TRBV13
J gene: TRBJ2-2

CDR3 protein: CASSPEAGPYEQYF
V gene: TRBV18
J gene: TRBJ2-7

CDR3 protein: CASSPAGISNEKLFF
V gene: TRBV27
J gene: TRBJ1-4

CDR3 protein: CASSFLPRGQGGRHSSYNSPLHF
V gene: TRBV5-1
J gene: TRBJ1-6

CDR3 protein: CASRIQGQGYTF
V gene: TRBV6-1
J gene: TRBJ1-2

CDR3 protein: CASSPRASTDTQYF
V gene: TRBV18
J gene: TRBJ2-3

CDR3 protein: CASRSLPGGTDTQYF
V gene: TRBV6-1
J gene: TRBJ2-3

CDR3 protein: CASRTGTVNQPQHF
V gene: TRBV28
J gene: TRBJ1-5

CDR3 protein: CASSLGISYEQYF
V gene: TRBV7-9
J gene: TRBJ2-7

CDR3 protein: CAISEPLGSKEPNAKNIQYF
V gene: TRBV10-3
J gene: TRBJ2-4

CDR3 protein: CASWEGINQPQHF
V gene: TRBV6-1
J gene: TRBJ1-5

CDR3 protein: CASTTSYNEQFF
V gene: TRBV28
J gene: TRBJ2-1

CDR3 protein: CSVWGGRAGGEQFF
V gene: TRBV29-1
J gene: TRBJ2-1

CDR3 protein: CAIGPAIGGRTYEQYF
V gene: TRBV10-3
J gene: TRBJ2-7

CDR3 protein: CAWTRGGNTIYF
V gene: TRBV30
J gene: TRBJ1-3

CDR3 protein: CASSGSGMNTEAFF
V gene: TRBV27
J gene: TRBJ1-1

CDR3 protein: CSVESLGLAGGETQYF
V gene: TRBV29-1
J gene: TRBJ2-5

CDR3 protein: CASSEVVGTVLYNEQFF
V gene: TRBV6-1
J gene: TRBJ2-1

CDR3 protein: CASSDGGTSTDTQYF
V gene: TRBV10-1
J gene: TRBJ2-3

CDR3 protein: CASRRQASNYGYTF
V gene: TRBV2
J gene: TRBJ1-2

CDR3 protein: CASSLHRGSSYEQYF
V gene: TRBV19
J gene: TRBJ2-7

CDR3 protein: CASSLETGAISGNTIYF
V gene: TRBV5-1
J gene: TRBJ1-3

CDR3 protein: CASTPMGQGQETQYF
V gene: TRBV5-1
J gene: TRBJ2-5

CDR3 protein: CASSSTGSSGNTIYF
V gene: TRBV6-5
J gene: TRBJ1-3

CDR3 protein: CASGKGGGNTEAFF
V gene: TRBV6-1
J gene: TRBJ1-1

CDR3 protein: CASSQRQGDNEQFF
V gene: TRBV19
J gene: TRBJ2-1

CDR3 protein: CASFKQGTSGNTIYF
V gene: TRBV18
J gene: TRBJ1-3

CDR3 protein: CATSLRRGGELFF
V gene: TRBV28
J gene: TRBJ2-2

CDR3 protein: CASSHRTGLGNQPQHF
V gene: TRBV14
J gene: TRBJ1-5

CDR3 protein: CARGLFYTGELFF
V gene: TRBV28
J gene: TRBJ2-2

CDR3 protein: CASSLGGTGDEKLFF
V gene: TRBV27
J gene: TRBJ1-4

CDR3 protein: CASAGTGSYEQYF
V gene: TRBV6-1
J gene: TRBJ2-7

CDR3 protein: CASSPGLHEKLFF
V gene: TRBV5-1
J gene: TRBJ1-4

CDR3 protein: CASTPRTGITGELFF
V gene: TRBV6-6
J gene: TRBJ2-2

CDR3 protein: CASSPRRGQENQETQYF
V gene: TRBV9
J gene: TRBJ2-5

CDR3 protein: CASSLEFRVPEAFF
V gene: TRBV5-4
J gene: TRBJ1-1

CDR3 protein: CASKLGTSNTGELFF
V gene: TRBV19
J gene: TRBJ2-2

CDR3 protein: CASKGVYGGNNEQFF
V gene: TRBV28
J gene: TRBJ2-1

CDR3 protein: CAISESGGNQPQHF
V gene: TRBV10-3
J gene: TRBJ1-5

CDR3 protein: CASSPGPGRYGTQYF
V gene: TRBV27
J gene: TRBJ2-5

CDR3 protein: CASSFSRYNEQFF
V gene: TRBV11-2
J gene: TRBJ2-1

CDR3 protein: CASSPKPGETYEQYF
V gene: TRBV5-6
J gene: TRBJ2-7

CDR3 protein: CASSPRPGDQPQHF
V gene: TRBV11-2
J gene: TRBJ1-5